The rows below give T cell receptor beta chains drawn from one sample of a study of cytomegalovirus exposure and HLA in healthy donors. Assay: immunoSEQ multiplex PCR; the TCRdb copy retains only in-frame clones and omits some. This repertoire includes fewer than 85,000 clones. The sample taken for sequencing was PBMCs. These receptors all come from a woman in her thirties or forties in good health and CMV-seropositive. The CDR3 runs from the conserved cysteine through the conserved F or W. Each record gives: V gene, J gene, CDR3 protein.

TRBV29-1	TRBJ1-4	CSVGQGRNEKLFF
TRBV29-1	TRBJ2-7	CSVEGNRGANEQYF
TRBV28	TRBJ2-2	CASSFTSGRGELFF
TRBV4-3	TRBJ2-2	CASSQDPSGGAGELFF
TRBV19	TRBJ1-4	CASSVQPGSNEKLFF
TRBV9	TRBJ1-2	CASSLTGTGSYGYTF
TRBV9	TRBJ2-1	CASSVNLAGRQSSYNEQFF
TRBV6-1	TRBJ1-4	CASATGANEKLFF
TRBV6-5	TRBJ1-2	CASSYFNQEGGYTF
TRBV19	TRBJ2-3	CASREGTISTDTQYF
TRBV7-9	TRBJ2-7	CASSPPGTGYSEQYF
TRBV27	TRBJ1-2	CASSPTTGGYGYTF
TRBV23-1	TRBJ1-5	CASSQRKGTVGGSPNSNQPQHF
TRBV5-8	TRBJ2-5	CASSPVRLGGETQYF
TRBV6-1	TRBJ1-4	CASSEIQGASEKLFF
TRBV7-3	TRBJ2-2	CASRSGLAGELFF
TRBV6-5	TRBJ2-7	CASRQQGAFSEQYF
TRBV27	TRBJ1-1	CASSLSTGTSEAFF
TRBV30	TRBJ1-2	CAWSPQGSHGYTF
TRBV27	TRBJ1-5	CASSFGGTNQPQHF
TRBV5-1	TRBJ1-4	CASSEGNRAANEKLFF
TRBV6-4	TRBJ2-1	CASSDSPGVGEQFF
TRBV6-1	TRBJ1-4	CASSAQTSGVGELFF
TRBV6-1	TRBJ2-1	CASSVGLAGYNEQFF
TRBV7-3	TRBJ2-3	CASSLLAGGFTDTQYF
TRBV2	TRBJ2-1	CASTREGDLNEQFF
TRBV14	TRBJ2-1	CASSQGSFRLSNEQFF
TRBV4-2	TRBJ2-5	CASSRGLAAETQYF
TRBV19	TRBJ1-2	CASGHYGYTF
TRBV2	TRBJ1-1	CASSRPGGSTEAFF
TRBV4-1	TRBJ1-1	CASSQDHRGTEAFF
TRBV2	TRBJ1-2	CASSEIRAAILYTF
TRBV18	TRBJ1-3	CASSPDRGNGNTIYF
TRBV9	TRBJ1-1	CASSVATGGRTEAFF
TRBV29-1	TRBJ1-1	CSVEVVPGGSTEAFF
TRBV9	TRBJ2-7	CASSARDRGLGEQYF
TRBV7-9	TRBJ2-7	CASSPTGHEQYF
TRBV6-6	TRBJ1-1	CASSYPGGRMNTEAFF
TRBV29-1	TRBJ1-1	CSGSSNTEAFF
TRBV14	TRBJ2-1	CASSPTSGHEQFF
TRBV6-5	TRBJ2-7	CASTAPVSGLYEQYF
TRBV6-5	TRBJ1-1	CASTINARSEAFF
TRBV28	TRBJ1-5	CASRTGEGNQPQHF
TRBV5-1	TRBJ1-1	CASSLGSGRMNTEAFF